The TCR beta chain described here comes from a study of CD8+ T cells in alopecia areata. This sample's treatment: oral pan-JAK inhibitor, 5-10 mg twice daily. It was cDNA, reverse transcribed from extracted RNA, that served as the sequencing template. The repertoire was sequenced with immunoSEQ multiplex PCR; TCRdb's copy has only in-frame clones and lacks some. The sample includes about 160,000 clones, less than 70% of them seen just once. The CDR3 loop spans 14 amino acids. CDR1 is SGHTA, CDR2 FQGNSA, per germline. Trimming removed 8 bases from V and 6 bases from J; junction bases left unmatched: 7.

The receptor was derived from a human donor with alopecia areata. The genes are TRBV7-2 and TRBJ1-2, with TRBD1 matching over 12 bases. This material consisted of CD4+ T cells sorted from blood, taken at week 24, from a patient treated with tofacitinib. The CDR3 is CASGRDRGQHGYTF. In DNA, the CDR3 is TGTGCCAGCGGTAGGGACAGGGGGCAACATGGCTACACCTTC.